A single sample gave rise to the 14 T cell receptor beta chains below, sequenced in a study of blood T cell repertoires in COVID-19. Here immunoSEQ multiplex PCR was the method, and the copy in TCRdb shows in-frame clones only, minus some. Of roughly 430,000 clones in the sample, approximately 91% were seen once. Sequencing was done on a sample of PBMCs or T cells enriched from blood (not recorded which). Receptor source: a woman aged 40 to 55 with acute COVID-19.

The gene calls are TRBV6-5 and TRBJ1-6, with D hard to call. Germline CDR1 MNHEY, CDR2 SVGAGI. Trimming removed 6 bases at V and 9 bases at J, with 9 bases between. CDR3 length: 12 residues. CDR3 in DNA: TGTGCCAGCAGCCTTCGGTCTTCACCCCTCCACTTT. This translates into CASSLRSSPLHF.

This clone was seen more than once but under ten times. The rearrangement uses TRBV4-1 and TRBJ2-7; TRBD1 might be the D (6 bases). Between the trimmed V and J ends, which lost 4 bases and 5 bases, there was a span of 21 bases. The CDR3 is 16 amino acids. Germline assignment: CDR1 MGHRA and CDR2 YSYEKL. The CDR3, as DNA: TGCGCCAGCAGCCCTTCGGGGAACAGGGATTTCGACGAGCAGTACTTC. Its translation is CASSPSGNRDFDEQYF.

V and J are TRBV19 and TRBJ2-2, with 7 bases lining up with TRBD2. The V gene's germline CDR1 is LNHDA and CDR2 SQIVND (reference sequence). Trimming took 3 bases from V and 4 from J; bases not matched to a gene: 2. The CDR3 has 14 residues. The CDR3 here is CASSMGGSTGELFF. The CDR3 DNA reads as TGTGCCAGTAGTATGGGGGGGAGCACCGGGGAGCTGTTTTTT.

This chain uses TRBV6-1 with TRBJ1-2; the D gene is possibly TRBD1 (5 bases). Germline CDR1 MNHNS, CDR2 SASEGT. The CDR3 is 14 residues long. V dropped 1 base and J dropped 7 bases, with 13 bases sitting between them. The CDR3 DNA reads TGTGCCAGCAGTGAAGTGAGGGCGGGGGGTGGCTACACCTTC. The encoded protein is CASSEVRAGGGYTF.

The DNA for the CDR3 is TGTGCCAGCAAAACAGGGGGCAGTCAGCACTATGGCTACACCTTC. Amino acid sequence: CASKTGGSQHYGYTF. V is TRBV2 and J is TRBJ1-2; 9 bases fit TRBD1. V shed 7 bases and J 3 bases; nucleotides not matched to a gene: 9. In germline, CDR1 is SNHLY, CDR2 FYNNEI. The CDR3 has 15 amino acids.

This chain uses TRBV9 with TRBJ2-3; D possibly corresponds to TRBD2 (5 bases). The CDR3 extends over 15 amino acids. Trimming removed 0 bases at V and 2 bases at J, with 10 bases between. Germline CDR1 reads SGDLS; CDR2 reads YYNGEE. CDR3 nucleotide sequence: TGTGCCAGCAGCGTAGTGGGAGCCTACACAGATACGCAGTATTTT. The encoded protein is CASSVVGAYTDTQYF. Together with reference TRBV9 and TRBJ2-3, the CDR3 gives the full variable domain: DSGVTQTPKHLITATGQRVTLRCSPRSGDLSVYWYQQSLDQGLQFLIQYYNGEERAKGNILERFSAQQFPDLHSELNLSSLELGDSALYFCASSVVGAYTDTQYFGPGTRLTVL.

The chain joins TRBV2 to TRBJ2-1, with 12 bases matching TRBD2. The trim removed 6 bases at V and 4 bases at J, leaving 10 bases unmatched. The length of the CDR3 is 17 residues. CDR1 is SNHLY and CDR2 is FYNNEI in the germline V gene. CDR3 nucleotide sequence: TGTGCCAGCAGCTCTAGCGGGGGGGCCAAGAGTTACAATGAGCAGTTCTTC. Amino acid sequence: CASSSSGGAKSYNEQFF.

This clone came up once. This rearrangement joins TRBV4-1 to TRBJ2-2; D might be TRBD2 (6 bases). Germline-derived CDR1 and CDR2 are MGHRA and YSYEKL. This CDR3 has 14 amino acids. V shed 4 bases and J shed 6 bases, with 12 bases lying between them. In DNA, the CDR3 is TGCGCCAGCAGCCCCTCACGGGGGTCCGGGGAGCTGTTTTTT. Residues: CASSPSRGSGELFF.

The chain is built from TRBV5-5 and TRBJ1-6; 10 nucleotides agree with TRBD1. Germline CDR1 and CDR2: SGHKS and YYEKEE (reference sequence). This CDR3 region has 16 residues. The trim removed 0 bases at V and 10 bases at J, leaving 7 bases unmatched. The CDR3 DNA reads TGTGCCAGCAGCTTGGCTGGACAGGGGGTTAGGTCACCCCTCCACTTT. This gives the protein CASSLAGQGVRSPLHF. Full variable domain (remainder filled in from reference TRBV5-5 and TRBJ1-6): DAGVTQSPTHLIKTRGQQVTLRCSPISGHKSVSWYQQVLGQGPQFIFQYYEKEERGRGNFPDRFSARQFPNYSSELNVNALLLGDSALYLCASSLAGQGVRSPLHFGNGTRLTVT.

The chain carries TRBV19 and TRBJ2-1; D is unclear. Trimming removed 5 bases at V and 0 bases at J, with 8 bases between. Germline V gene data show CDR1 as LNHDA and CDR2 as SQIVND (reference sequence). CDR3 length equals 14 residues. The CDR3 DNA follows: TGTGCCAGTAGTGACACTCTCTCCTACAATGAGCAGTTCTTC. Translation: CASSDTLSYNEQFF.

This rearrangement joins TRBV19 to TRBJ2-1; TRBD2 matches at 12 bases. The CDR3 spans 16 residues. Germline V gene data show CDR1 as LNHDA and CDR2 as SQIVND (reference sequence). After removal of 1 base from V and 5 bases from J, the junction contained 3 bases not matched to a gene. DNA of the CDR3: TGTGCCAGTAGTATAGTAACTAGCGGGGGGAACAATGAGCAGTTCTTC. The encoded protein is CASSIVTSGGNNEQFF. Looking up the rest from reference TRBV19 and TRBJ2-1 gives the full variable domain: DGGITQSPKYLFRKEGQNVTLSCEQNLNHDAMYWYRQDPGQGLRLIYYSQIVNDFQKGDIAEGYSVSREKKESFPLTVTSAQKNPTAFYLCASSIVTSGGNNEQFFGPGTRLTVL.

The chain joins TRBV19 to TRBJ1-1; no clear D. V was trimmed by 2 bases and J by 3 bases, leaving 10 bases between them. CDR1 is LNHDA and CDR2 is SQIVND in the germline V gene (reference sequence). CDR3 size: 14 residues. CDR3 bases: TGTGCCAGTAGTATAACCGAGGGAGACACTGAAGCTTTCTTT. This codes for CASSITEGDTEAFF. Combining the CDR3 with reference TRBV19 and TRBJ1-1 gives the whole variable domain DGGITQSPKYLFRKEGQNVTLSCEQNLNHDAMYWYRQDPGQGLRLIYYSQIVNDFQKGDIAEGYSVSREKKESFPLTVTSAQKNPTAFYLCASSITEGDTEAFFGQGTRLTVV.

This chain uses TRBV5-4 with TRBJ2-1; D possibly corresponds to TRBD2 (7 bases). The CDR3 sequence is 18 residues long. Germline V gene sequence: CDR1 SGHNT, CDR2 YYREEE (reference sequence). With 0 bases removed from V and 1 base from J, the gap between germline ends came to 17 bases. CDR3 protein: CASSLDRSRGASYNEQFF. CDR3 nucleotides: TGTGCCAGCAGCTTGGACAGGAGTCGGGGGGCTTCCTACAATGAGCAGTTCTTC.

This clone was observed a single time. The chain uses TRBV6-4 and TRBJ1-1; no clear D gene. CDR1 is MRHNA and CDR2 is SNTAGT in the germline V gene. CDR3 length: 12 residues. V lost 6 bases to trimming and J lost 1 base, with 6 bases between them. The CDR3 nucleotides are TGTGCCAGCAGCCCCCGGAACACTGAAGCTTTCTTT. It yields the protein CASSPRNTEAFF.